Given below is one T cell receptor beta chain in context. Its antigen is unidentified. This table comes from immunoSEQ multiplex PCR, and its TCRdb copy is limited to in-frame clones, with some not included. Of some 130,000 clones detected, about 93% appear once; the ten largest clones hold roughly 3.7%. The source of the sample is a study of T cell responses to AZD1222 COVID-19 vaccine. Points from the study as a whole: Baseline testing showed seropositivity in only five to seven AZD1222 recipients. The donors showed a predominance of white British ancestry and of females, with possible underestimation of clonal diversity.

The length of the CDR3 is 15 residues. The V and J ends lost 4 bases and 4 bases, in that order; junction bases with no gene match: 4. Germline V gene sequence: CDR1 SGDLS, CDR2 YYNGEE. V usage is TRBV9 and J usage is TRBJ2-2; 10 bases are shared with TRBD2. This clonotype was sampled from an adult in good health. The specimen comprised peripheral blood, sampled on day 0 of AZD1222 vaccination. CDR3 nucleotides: TGTGCCAGCAGCCCACGGACTAGCGGCACCGGGGAGCTGTTTTTT. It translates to CASSPRTSGTGELFF.